The 12 T cell receptor beta chains below were found in one sample sequenced in a study of shared clonotypes between healthy human individuals (dated by TCRdb to the early 2020s). The library came from the immunoSEQ multiplex PCR assay. TCRdb limited this immuneACCESS table to in-frame rearrangements with V and J called. A share of clones is missing; checked studies link under half to unresolved V genes, and the rest is unexplained. The sample data list more than 550,000 clones, and about 90% of these were observed just once. The ten largest account for about 33% of the sample. The sequenced material came from memory CD8+ T cells from PBMCs. The intended sense of this specimen's cell subset or site label: CD45RO+ cells pooled with CCR7-negative TemRA cells. The receptors were gathered from a man between 18 and 35 years old in good health. Some clones in this sample may be carry-over from other donors' samples.

The chain combines TRBV15 with TRBJ2-2, with D possibly called TRBD1 or TRBD2 (5 bases each). V dropped 5 bases and J dropped 4 bases, with 17 bases sitting between them. CDR3 length: 16 amino acids. The germline V gene has CDR1 LNHNV and CDR2 YYDKDF (reference sequence). CDR3 loop: CATSRGAGTPTGELFF. For the CDR3, the DNA is TGTGCCACCAGCCGTGGGGCAGGGACCCCCACCGGGGAGCTGTTTTTT.

Concerning this clone itself: The same CDR3 arises from other DNA sequences in this sample as well. This chain joins TRBV6-5 and TRBJ1-5; D is unresolved. From germline, CDR1 is MNHEY and CDR2 SVGAGI. Between the trimmed V and J ends, which lost 2 bases and 0 bases, there was a span of 5 bases. There are 14 residues in the CDR3. The CDR3 reads CASSYRYSNQPQHF. As DNA, the CDR3 is TGTGCCAGCAGTTACCGATATAGCAATCAGCCCCAGCATTTT.

This clone was seen once. The chain couples TRBV5-4 to TRBJ2-1; D remains unclear. Germline V CDR1 and CDR2: SGHNT, YYREEE (reference sequence). There are 13 residues in the CDR3. Trimming shortened V by 0 bases and J by 6 bases, and 7 bases separated the two germline ends. The CDR3 bases are TGTGCCAGCAGCTTGGGTAGCTTCAATGAGCAGTTCTTC. It yields the protein CASSLGSFNEQFF.

This rearrangement joins TRBV10-3 to TRBJ2-7; D might be TRBD2 (6 bases). Germline V lookup: CDR1 ENHRY, CDR2 SYGVKD. Trimming stripped 6 bases from V and 4 bases from J, with 13 bases between. The CDR3 has 13 residues. In DNA, the CDR3 is TGTGCCATCAGCCCGGGGGAGCGGTACGAGCAGTACTTC. As protein: CAISPGERYEQYF.

The chain links TRBV7-8 to TRBJ2-7, with 7 bases that match TRBD1. There are 15 residues in the CDR3. Germline lookup yields CDR1 SGHVS and CDR2 FQNEAQ. V shed 5 bases and J 6 bases; nucleotides not matched to a gene: 13. CDR3 loop: CASSGSTGAPLEQYF. The CDR3 DNA reads TGTGCCAGCAGCGGAAGCACAGGGGCCCCTCTCGAGCAGTACTTC.

This chain connects TRBV10-3 to TRBJ2-1; D is uncertain. The ends were cut back, 4 bases at V and 7 bases at J, with 14 bases in the middle. CDR1 and CDR2 from the germline V gene are ENHRY and SYGVKD. The CDR3 is made up of 14 amino acids. CDR3 amino acids: CAISGESYGNEQFF. The CDR3 DNA follows: TGTGCCATCAGTGGTGAGTCCTACGGGAATGAGCAGTTCTTC.

The chain uses TRBV27 and TRBJ2-1; 10 positions agree with TRBD1. The CDR3 loop spans 15 amino acids. The germline gives CDR1 MNHEY, CDR2 SMNVEV (reference sequence). Trimming took 1 base from V and 9 from J; bases not matched to a gene: 6. For the CDR3, the DNA is TGTGCCAGCAGTTTATTGGGGACAGGGGACGCTGAGCAGTTCTTC. This gives the protein CASSLLGTGDAEQFF.

This chain connects TRBV27 to TRBJ2-1; D gene ambiguous. The CDR3 loop spans 13 amino acids. CDR1 is MNHEY and CDR2 is SMNVEV in the germline V gene (reference sequence). Trimming shortened V by 3 bases and J by 2 bases, and 5 bases separated the two germline ends. CDR3 sequence: CASSFGAYNEQFF. CDR3 in DNA: TGTGCCAGCAGTTTTGGGGCCTACAATGAGCAGTTCTTC.

V and J are TRBV27 and TRBJ1-2; D is ambiguous. CDR3 length equals 13 residues. The germline V gene encodes CDR1 MNHEY and CDR2 SMNVEV (reference sequence). V lost 8 bases to trimming and J lost 2 bases, with 12 bases between them. The CDR3 sequence is CASRGSGNYGYTF. The CDR3 nucleotides read TGTGCCAGCCGGGGTTCGGGCAACTATGGCTACACCTTC.

The chain couples TRBV9 to TRBJ2-3, with 7 positions matching TRBD2. After removal of 3 bases from V and 2 bases from J, the junction contained 6 bases not matched to a gene. Germline loops: CDR1 SGDLS, CDR2 YYNGEE. The CDR3 runs 15 residues. In DNA form, the CDR3 reads TGTGCCAGCAGCGCAGGGAGGGCGAACACAGATACGCAGTATTTT. Translated, it gives CASSAGRANTDTQYF.

The chain uses TRBV29-1 and TRBJ2-5, with 9 bases lining up with TRBD1. With V trimmed by 0 bases and J by 4 bases, 6 bases remained unmatched. This CDR3 region has 15 residues. Germline V lookup: CDR1 SQVTM, CDR2 ANQGSEA. CDR3 region: CSVEDPGTGTETQYF. As DNA, the CDR3 is TGCAGCGTTGAAGACCCTGGGACAGGGACAGAGACCCAGTACTTC.

DNA of the CDR3: TGTGCCAGCAGCTTAGGCATCTACAATGAGCAGTTCTTC. It codes for CASSLGIYNEQFF. V is TRBV7-9 and J is TRBJ2-1, with D uncertain. Looked up from germline, CDR1 is SEHNR and CDR2 is FQNEAQ (reference sequence). This CDR3 region has 13 residues. V was clipped by 1 base and J by 3 bases, with 4 bases between them.